The 12 T cell receptor beta chains in this list originate from one sample, sequenced in a study of cytomegalovirus exposure and HLA in healthy donors. The PCR ran on 60 Vbeta and 13 Jbeta primers. Generated by immunoSEQ multiplex PCR, the TCRdb table keeps only in-frame clones and is missing some. Of roughly 150,000 clones in the sample, roughly 65% were seen once. The sequenced material came from PBMCs. The receptors originated from a man aged 55-75 years in good health and CMV-seronegative.

CDR3 protein: CASSVADRDQPQHF. CDR3 coding DNA: TGTGCCAGCAGCGTAGCGGACAGGGATCAGCCCCAGCATTTT. This chain joins TRBV9 and TRBJ1-5; 8 bases line up with TRBD1. The V gene end was trimmed by 0 bases and the J gene end by 5 bases; junction bases not matched to a gene: 1. The CDR3 extends over 14 amino acids. CDR1 and CDR2 from the germline V gene are SGDLS and YYNGEE.

This chain connects TRBV14 to TRBJ2-1; TRBD2 is a possible D gene (6 bases). The V and J ends lost 8 bases and 3 bases respectively, with 14 bases between them. The V gene's germline CDR1 is SGHDN and CDR2 FVKESK. This CDR3 comprises 14 residues. CDR3 in amino acids: CASRRGSGYNEQFF. CDR3 in DNA: TGTGCCAGCCGCCGCGGTAGCGGCTACAATGAGCAGTTCTTC.

V is TRBV6-1 and J is TRBJ1-5; the D gene is possibly TRBD1 (6 bases). Deletions cut 8 bases from V and 6 bases from J, with 17 bases between. The CDR3 runs to 14 residues. Germline lookup yields CDR1 MNHNS and CDR2 SASEGT. CDR3 amino acids: CASWSGDRGQPQHF. In DNA, the CDR3 is TGTGCCAGCTGGTCAGGGGATAGGGGTCAGCCCCAGCATTTT.

About this clone itself: The junction shows a germline mismatch at one end, possibly a read error. This chain connects TRBV7-9 to TRBJ1-2; the D gene is possibly TRBD1 (5 bases). Germline V lookup: CDR1 SEHNR, CDR2 FQNEAQ (reference sequence). This CDR3 contains 18 residues. CDR3 DNA sequence: TGTTCCAGCAGCTTGTTCCAATTCCAGGGAGGGATCCTTTATGGCTACACCTTC. Encoded protein: CSSSLFQFQGGILYGYTF. The complete variable domain, with remaining parts taken from reference TRBV7-9 and TRBJ1-2, reads DTGVSQNPRHKITKRGQNVTFRCDPISEHNRLYWYRQTLGQGPEFLTYFQNEAQLEKSRLLSDRFSAERPKGSFSTLEIQRTEQGDSAMYLCSSSLFQFQGGILYGYTFGSGTRLTVV.

This clone has a handful of counts. V and J are TRBV18 and TRBJ2-1; TRBD1 agrees at 7 bases. The V gene end was trimmed by 3 bases and the J gene end by 6 bases; junction bases not matched to a gene: 5. The CDR3 is 14 residues long. The germline CDR1 and CDR2 sequences are KGHSH and LQKENI. The CDR3 protein is CASSPSQGVNEQFF. Here the CDR3 DNA reads TGTGCCAGCTCACCGAGCCAGGGGGTCAATGAGCAGTTCTTC. Combining the CDR3 with reference TRBV18 and TRBJ2-1 gives the whole variable domain NAGVMQNPRHLVRRRGQEARLRCSPMKGHSHVYWYRQLPEEGLKFMVYLQKENIIDESGMPKERFSAEFPKEGPSILRIQQVVRGDSAAYFCASSPSQGVNEQFFGPGTRLTVL.

This clone showed up just a few times. V gene TRBV6-5 combines with J gene TRBJ2-7, with TRBD2 matching over 7 bases. The CDR3 is made up of 15 amino acids. V was pared by 2 bases and J by 2 bases, with 6 bases of the junction left unmatched. The germline gives CDR1 MNHEY, CDR2 SVGAGI. The CDR3 DNA follows: TGTGCCAGCAGTTACGAGCGGGAAATCCCCTACGAGCAGTACTTC. The encoded protein is CASSYEREIPYEQYF.

The chain carries TRBV28 and TRBJ1-6; 11 positions agree with TRBD1. Looked up from germline, CDR1 is MDHEN and CDR2 is SYDVKM. After removal of 4 bases from V and 1 base from J, the junction contained 0 bases not matched to a gene. CDR3 length equals 16 residues. DNA of the CDR3: TGTGCCAGCAGTTGGGACAGGGGGTCCTATAATTCACCCCTCCACTTT. Protein product: CASSWDRGSYNSPLHF.

This clone was recorded once. This chain uses TRBV5-4 with TRBJ2-7, with a weak D call TRBD2 (6 bases). The germline V gene encodes CDR1 SGHNT and CDR2 YYREEE (reference sequence). The germline V and J ends were trimmed by 4 bases and 1 base, with 12 bases remaining between them. The CDR3 is 14 amino acids. CDR3 bases: TGTGCCAGCAGCCCGGGGGAGGCGTCCTACGAGCAGTACTTC. The encoded protein is CASSPGEASYEQYF.

The rearrangement links TRBV11-2 to TRBJ1-1, with 8 bases fitting TRBD1. The CDR3 is made up of 16 amino acids. Looked up from germline, CDR1 is SGHAT and CDR2 is FQNNGV. With V trimmed by 6 bases and J by 0 bases, 9 bases remained unmatched. CDR3 sequence: CASSSDRGLLNTEAFF. The DNA of the CDR3 is TGTGCCAGCAGTTCAGACAGGGGCCTATTGAACACTGAAGCTTTCTTT.

V gene TRBV5-1 combines with J gene TRBJ1-1, with D tentatively TRBD1 (6 bases). The CDR3 spans 15 residues. Between the trimmed V and J ends, which lost 4 bases and 4 bases, there was a span of 17 bases. CDR1 is SGHRS and CDR2 is YFSETQ in the germline V gene. The CDR3 bases are TGCGCCAGCAGCCCGGTAGGGGGAGCCAGCACTGAAGCTTTCTTT. Residues: CASSPVGGASTEAFF.

The V call is TRBV19, the J call TRBJ2-7; 8 positions agree with TRBD2. This CDR3 region has 16 residues. Trimming at V came to 3 bases and at J to 5 bases, leaving 12 bases not matched to a gene. The V gene's germline CDR1 is LNHDA and CDR2 SQIVND (reference sequence). CDR3 nucleotide sequence: TGTGCCAGTAGTATGATTTTCCGGGAGGGCGGCCACGAGCAGTACTTC. Amino acids: CASSMIFREGGHEQYF.

This clone was detected only once. This rearrangement joins TRBV4-3 to TRBJ2-5; D ambiguous. The CDR3 sequence is 13 residues long. Germline lookup yields CDR1 LGHNA and CDR2 YSLEER. V lost 4 bases and J lost 5, with 11 bases in between. CDR3 in amino acids: CASSPTLEETQYF. The CDR3, as DNA: TGCGCCAGCAGCCCTACCCTCGAGGAGACCCAGTACTTC.